This T cell receptor (beta chain) was retrieved from a study of blood T cell repertoires in COVID-19. Across the study: Both acute and convalescent COVID-19 samples were obtained from the United States, Italy and Spain.

With 3 bases removed from V and 6 bases from J, the gap between germline ends came to 14 bases. This CDR3 region has 15 residues. CDR1 and CDR2 (germline): LNHDA, SQIVND (reference sequence). Profiling relied on immunoSEQ multiplex PCR, and the TCRdb table lists in-frame clones only, not all of them. Here the sample spans fewer than 150,000 clones, roughly 80% being singletons. The rearrangement links TRBV19 to TRBJ2-2, with D possibly matching TRBD1 (6 bases). Material: peripheral blood. The clonotype was recovered from a man aged 50 or older with acute or convalescent COVID-19. DNA for the CDR3: TGTGCCAGTAGTATTGGCCAGGGGATGGCCGGGGAGCTGTTTTTT. Protein product: CASSIGQGMAGELFF.